This T cell receptor beta chain was recorded in a study of monozygotic twins with inflammatory bowel disease. Study observations and caveats: Repertoire similarity did not separate concordant from discordant twins, possibly from limited power.

Worth noting for this clonotype: The antigen is undetermined.

The CDR3 spans 14 residues. Germline assignment: CDR1 KGHSH and CDR2 LQKENI. cDNA was made in eight separate reactions per sample. TCRdb re-called the 5' RACE reads and gives one entry per CDR3 protein, without DNA. This specimen shows fewer than 200,000 distinct CDR3 sequences; the ten leading clones hold 2% to 2.5%. J is TRBJ1-5 and V is TRBV18. The receptor comes from a human donor with ulcerative colitis or Crohn's disease, or a healthy co-twin of an affected twin (not recorded which). Source material: blood. The CDR3 spells CASSRGIGNQPQHF.